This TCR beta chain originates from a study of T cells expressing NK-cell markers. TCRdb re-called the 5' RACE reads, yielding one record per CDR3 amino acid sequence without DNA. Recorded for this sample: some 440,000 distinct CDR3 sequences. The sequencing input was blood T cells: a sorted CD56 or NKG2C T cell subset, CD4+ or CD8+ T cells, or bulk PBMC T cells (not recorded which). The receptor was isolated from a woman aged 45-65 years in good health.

CDR3 amino acids: CASGPGANEKLFF. The genes are TRBV5-1 and TRBJ1-4; the D call from TCRdb, TRBD1, cannot be confirmed without DNA. Germline-derived CDR1 and CDR2 are SGHRS and YFSETQ. The CDR3 covers 13 residues.